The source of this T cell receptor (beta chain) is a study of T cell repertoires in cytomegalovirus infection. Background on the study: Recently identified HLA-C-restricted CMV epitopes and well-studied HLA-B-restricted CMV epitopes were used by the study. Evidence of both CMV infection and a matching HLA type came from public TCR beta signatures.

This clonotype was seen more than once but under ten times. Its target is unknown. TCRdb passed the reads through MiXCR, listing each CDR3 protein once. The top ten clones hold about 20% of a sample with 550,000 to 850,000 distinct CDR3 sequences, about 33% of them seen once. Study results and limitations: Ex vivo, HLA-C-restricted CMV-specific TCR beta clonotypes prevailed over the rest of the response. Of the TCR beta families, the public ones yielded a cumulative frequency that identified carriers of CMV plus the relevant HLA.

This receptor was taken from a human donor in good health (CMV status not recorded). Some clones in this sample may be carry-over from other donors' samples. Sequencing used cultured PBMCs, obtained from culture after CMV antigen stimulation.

CDR3 sequence: CASSDDVTEVNPQHF. The CDR3 coding sequence is TGTGCCAGCAGTGATGATGTGACTGAGGTCAATCCCCAGCATTTT. This rearrangement joins TRBV2 to TRBJ1-5; D remains ambiguous. V was cut by 3 bases and J by 10 bases, with 19 bases left in between. CDR1 and CDR2 from the germline V gene are SNHLY and FYNNEI. The CDR3 has 15 residues. Full variable domain (missing parts from reference TRBV2 and TRBJ1-5): EPEVTQTPSHQVTQMGQEVILRCVPISNHLYFYWYRQILGQKVEFLVSFYNNEISEKSEIFDDQFSVERPDGSNFTLKIRSTKLEDSAMYFCASSDDVTEVNPQHFGDGTRLSIL.